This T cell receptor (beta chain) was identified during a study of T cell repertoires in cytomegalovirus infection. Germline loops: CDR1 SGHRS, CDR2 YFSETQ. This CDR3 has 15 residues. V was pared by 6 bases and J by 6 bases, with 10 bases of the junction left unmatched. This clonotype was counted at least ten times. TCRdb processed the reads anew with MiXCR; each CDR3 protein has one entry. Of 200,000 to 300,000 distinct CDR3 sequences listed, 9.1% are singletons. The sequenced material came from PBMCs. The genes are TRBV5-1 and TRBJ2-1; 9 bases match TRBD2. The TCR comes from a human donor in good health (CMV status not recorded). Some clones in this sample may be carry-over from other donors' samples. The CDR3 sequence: CASMSGRSVGNEQFF. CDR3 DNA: TGCGCCAGCATGAGCGGGAGGTCCGTTGGCAATGAGCAGTTCTTC.